This T cell receptor (beta chain) was sequenced for a study of Graves' ophthalmopathy and Graves' hyperthyroidism. Using RNA transcripts, the TCR beta CDR3 regions were amplified. First-round RT-PCR with HTBI primers preceded a second-round multiplex PCR. TCRdb analysed the multiplex PCR reads with MiXCR anew, one entry per CDR3 protein. Counted here are a few hundred thousand distinct CDR3 sequences, 15% to 17% occurring once; the ten biggest clones make up 5.5% to 7%. This clonotype was seen a handful of times. Its antigen remains unidentified. The junction shows a germline mismatch at one end, possibly a read error. Findings and limits, study-wide: Blood was where most expanded thyroid clonotypes above 0.001 frequency also turned up.

Clinical symptoms and serum thyroxine were used for diagnosis; TRAb, thyroid ultrasound and orbital computed tomography were also relied on. Sequences were obtained from peripheral blood. This sequence originates from a woman between 18 and 30 years old with stable Graves' hyperthyroidism.

The CDR3 region has the DNA TGTGCCAGCAGCTTTTCAGGGGTAGCCAAAAACATTAAGTACTTC. It encodes CASSFSGVAKNIKYF. This chain joins TRBV7-9 and TRBJ2-4; perhaps TRBD1 as D (6 bases). The CDR3 has 15 residues. Germline V CDR1 and CDR2: SEHNR, FQNEAQ (reference sequence).